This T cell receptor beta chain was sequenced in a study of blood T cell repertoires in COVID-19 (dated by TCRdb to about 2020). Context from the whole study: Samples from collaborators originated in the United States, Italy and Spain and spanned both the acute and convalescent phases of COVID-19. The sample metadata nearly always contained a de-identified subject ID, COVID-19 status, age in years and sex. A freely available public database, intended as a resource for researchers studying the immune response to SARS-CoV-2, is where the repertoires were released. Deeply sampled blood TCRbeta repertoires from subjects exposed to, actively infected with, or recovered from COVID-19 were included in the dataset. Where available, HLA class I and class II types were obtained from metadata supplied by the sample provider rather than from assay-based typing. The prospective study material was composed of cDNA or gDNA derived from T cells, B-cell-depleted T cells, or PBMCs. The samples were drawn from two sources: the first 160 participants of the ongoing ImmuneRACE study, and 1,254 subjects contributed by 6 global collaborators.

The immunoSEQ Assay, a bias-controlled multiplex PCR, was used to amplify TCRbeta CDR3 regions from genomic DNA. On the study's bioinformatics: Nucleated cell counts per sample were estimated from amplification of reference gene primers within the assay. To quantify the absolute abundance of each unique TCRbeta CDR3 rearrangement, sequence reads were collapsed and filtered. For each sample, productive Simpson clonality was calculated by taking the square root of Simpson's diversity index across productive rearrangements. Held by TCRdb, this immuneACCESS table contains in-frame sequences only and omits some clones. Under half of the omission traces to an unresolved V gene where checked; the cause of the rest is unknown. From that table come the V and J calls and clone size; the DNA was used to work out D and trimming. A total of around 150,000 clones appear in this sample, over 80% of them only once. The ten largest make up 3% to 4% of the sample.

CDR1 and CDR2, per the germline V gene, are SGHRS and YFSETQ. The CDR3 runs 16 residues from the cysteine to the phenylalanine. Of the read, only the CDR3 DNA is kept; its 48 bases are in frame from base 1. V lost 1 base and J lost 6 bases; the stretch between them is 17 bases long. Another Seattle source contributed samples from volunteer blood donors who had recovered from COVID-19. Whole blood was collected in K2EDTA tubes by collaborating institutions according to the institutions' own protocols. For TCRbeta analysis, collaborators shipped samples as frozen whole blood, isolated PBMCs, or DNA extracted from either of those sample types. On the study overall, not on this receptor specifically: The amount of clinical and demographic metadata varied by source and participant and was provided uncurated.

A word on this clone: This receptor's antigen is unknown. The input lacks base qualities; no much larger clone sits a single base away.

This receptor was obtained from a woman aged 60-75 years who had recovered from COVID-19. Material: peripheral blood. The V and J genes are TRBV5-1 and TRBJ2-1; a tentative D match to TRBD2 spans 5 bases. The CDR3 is CASSLPVFGGSNEQFF. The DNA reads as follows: TGCGCCAGCAGCTTGCCCGTCTTCGGAGGCTCCAATGAGCAGTTCTTC.